The present T cell receptor (beta chain) was sequenced within a study of identical twins. Regarding the study as a whole: The more abundant beta clonotypes in cord blood had fewer insertions, and memory repertoires did not show this.

Every sampled donor was Caucasian and healthy. About this clonotype itself: The target antigen is unknown.

The length of the CDR3 is 18 residues. Germline values: CDR1 DFQATT, CDR2 SNEGSKA (reference sequence). Losses at the gene ends were 1 base for V and 1 base for J; bases not matched to a gene: 8. MiXCR was run by TCRdb on the 5' RACE reads, yielding one entry per CDR3 protein. Here the sample spans hundreds of thousands of distinct CDR3 sequences, around 7% being singletons. The same sample was also used in a study of yellow fever vaccine responses in identical twins.

The rearrangement uses TRBV20-1 and TRBJ2-2; 11 bases are a match to TRBD2. The receptor comes from a woman aged 18-29 years in good health. Sequenced input: memory (CD45RO+) T cells sorted from blood. The DNA of the CDR3 is TGCAGTGCTAGAGGGAGTAGCGGGAGGGCCCAGAACACCGGGGAGCTGTTTTTT. As protein: CSARGSSGRAQNTGELFF.